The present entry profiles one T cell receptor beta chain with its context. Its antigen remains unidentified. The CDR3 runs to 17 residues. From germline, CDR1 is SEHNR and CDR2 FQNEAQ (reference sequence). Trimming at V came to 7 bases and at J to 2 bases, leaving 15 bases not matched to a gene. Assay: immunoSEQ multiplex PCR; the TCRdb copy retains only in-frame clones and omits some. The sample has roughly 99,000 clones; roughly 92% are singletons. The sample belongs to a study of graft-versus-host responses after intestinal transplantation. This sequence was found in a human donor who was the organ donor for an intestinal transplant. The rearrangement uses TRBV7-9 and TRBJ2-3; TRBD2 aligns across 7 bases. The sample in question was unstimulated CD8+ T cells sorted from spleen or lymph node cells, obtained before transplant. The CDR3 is CASTFGGGKGPTDTQYF. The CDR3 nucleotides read TGTGCCAGCACATTTGGGGGGGGGAAGGGGCCCACAGATACGCAGTATTTT.